This is a list of T cell receptor beta chains from one sample in a study of cytomegalovirus exposure and HLA in healthy donors. Assay used: immunoSEQ multiplex PCR; TCRdb lists only in-frame clones, some missing. The sample includes about 120,000 clones, roughly 82% of them seen just once. Sequenced sample: PBMCs. The receptors were gathered from a woman younger than 35 in good health and CMV-seronegative. The CDR3 runs from the conserved cysteine through the conserved F or W. A D gene is named only where the DNA matches it firmly. Where a row states a size, it is once, few, many or the class of an expanded clone; other rows omit it.

clone size,D gene,J gene,V gene,CDR3 protein,CDR3 DNA
.,.,TRBJ1-3,TRBV30,CASGKPGSGNTIYF,TGTGCCTCGGGTAAACCCGGCTCTGGAAACACCATATATTTT
.,.,TRBJ2-2,TRBV9,CASSVALGVLTGNTGELFF,TGTGCCAGCAGCGTAGCTCTGGGTGTTCTTACTGGGAACACCGGGGAGCTGTTCTTT
.,TRBD2,TRBJ2-1,TRBV2,CASSEYGLAGVGEQFF,TGTGCCAGCAGTGAATACGGACTAGCGGGAGTGGGTGAGCAGTTCTTC
.,.,TRBJ1-5,TRBV7-2,CASSPHQGYQPQHF,TGTGCCAGCAGCCCTCATCAGGGGTATCAGCCCCAGCATTTT
.,TRBD1,TRBJ1-5,TRBV7-9,CASSWTGGNQPQHF,TGTGCCAGCAGCTGGACAGGGGGTAATCAGCCCCAGCATTTT
.,TRBD1,TRBJ2-5,TRBV29-1,CSVATGGETQYF,TGCAGCGTCGCGACAGGGGGCGAGACCCAGTACTTC
.,TRBD1,TRBJ1-5,TRBV18,CASSPPGGQGNQPQHF,TGTGCCAGCTCACCACCGGGGGGACAGGGGAATCAGCCCCAGCATTTT
.,.,TRBJ1-2,TRBV6-1,CASSDRVRVSGYTF,TGTGCCAGCAGTGACAGGGTCCGGGTGAGTGGCTACACCTTC
.,TRBD1,TRBJ2-7,TRBV4-1,CASSPPTGTVSYEQYF,TGCGCCAGCAGCCCCCCAACCGGGACAGTTTCCTACGAGCAGTACTTC
.,TRBD2,TRBJ2-7,TRBV7-3,CASSLTVLAGGPLLNEQYF,TGTGCCAGCAGCTTAACCGTCCTAGCGGGGGGACCACTGTTGAACGAGCAGTACTTC
.,.,TRBJ2-3,TRBV5-1,CASSSERGGTDTQYF,TGCGCCAGCAGCTCGGAAAGGGGGGGGACAGATACGCAGTATTTT
.,TRBD2,TRBJ2-7,TRBV6-5,CASSLGRVGYEQYF,TGTGCCAGCAGCCTCGGGAGGGTGGGGTACGAGCAGTACTTC
.,.,TRBJ2-6,TRBV9,CASSDWSSGANVLTF,TGTGCCAGCAGTGACTGGAGCTCTGGGGCCAACGTCCTGACTTTC
.,.,TRBJ2-3,TRBV7-9,CASRFNSAVVQYF,TGTGCCAGCAGATTTAACTCTGCCGTGGTGCAGTATTTT
few,.,TRBJ1-1,TRBV9,CASSVAGNTEAFF,TGTGCCAGCAGCGTAGCAGGAAACACTGAAGCTTTCTTT
.,TRBD1,TRBJ2-6,TRBV14,CASSQQGARGANVLTF,TGTGCCAGCAGCCAACAGGGGGCGAGAGGGGCCAACGTCCTGACTTTC
.,TRBD2,TRBJ2-1,TRBV10-3,CAISAPGLADNEQFF,TGTGCCATCAGTGCTCCGGGACTAGCGGACAATGAGCAGTTCTTC
.,.,TRBJ1-5,TRBV6-1,CASSETGNLPQHF,TGTGCCAGCAGTGAAACAGGTAATCTACCCCAGCATTTT
.,.,TRBJ1-2,TRBV28,CASSLRGGYTF,TGTGCCAGCAGTTTAAGGGGTGGCTACACCTTC
.,TRBD2,TRBJ2-3,TRBV19,CASNPGLAGGADTQYF,TGTGCCAGTAATCCGGGACTAGCGGGGGGGGCAGATACGCAGTATTTT
.,TRBD1,TRBJ1-3,TRBV7-9,CASITGQGRAGNTIYF,TGTGCCAGCATCACTGGACAGGGAAGGGCTGGAAACACCATATATTTT
.,TRBD2,TRBJ2-7,TRBV18,CASSPGLAGGRGEQYF,TGTGCCAGCTCACCTGGACTAGCGGGAGGGCGAGGGGAGCAGTACTTC